Detailed here is one T cell receptor (beta chain). At one boundary the junction diverges from the germline segment, which might be a read error. The data stem from a study of tumor-infiltrating lymphocytes in primary liver carcinoma. Study information: The cohort included men and women aged 30 to 69 years. Tumor lesions were T1-T3 N0M0 and spanned roughly 4 to 10 cm.

CDR1 MNHEY and CDR2 SVGAGI come from the germline V gene. The CDR3 totals 15 residues. With 400 to 550 ng total RNA as template and a constant-region primer, TCR beta cDNA was made. Modified slightly, ARM-PCR produced TCR beta libraries over three nested multiplex PCR rounds. In the first two PCR rounds, TRBV1-TRBV30 forward primers were paired with a C-beta reverse primer, and each round lasted about 9 cycles. TCRdb recomputed calls from the multiplex PCR reads with MiXCR, one row per CDR3 protein. The table has roughly 49,000 distinct CDR3 sequences, around 73% seen once. From unsorted bulk tissue weighing roughly 17-34 mg, DNA and RNA were co-extracted. Surgery removed the patients' primary liver carcinoma. Patients carried chronic HBV infection without prior treatment.

The chain is built from TRBV6-5 and TRBJ2-3, with 9 positions matching TRBD2. The sequenced sample was liver tumor tissue from sampling region 5. The sample's subset: tumor region T5, tumor centre. This receptor was obtained from a man aged 35 to 55 with primary liver carcinoma and hepatitis B virus infection. The CDR3 loop reads CASYPGLAGTDTQYF. In DNA, the CDR3 is TGTGCCAGCTACCCAGGGCTAGCGGGAACAGATACGCAATATTTT.